The 18 T cell receptor beta chains below come from one sample, sequenced in a study of identical twins. TCRdb processed the 5' RACE reads anew with MiXCR; each CDR3 protein has one entry. The sample has approximately 140,000 distinct CDR3 sequences, roughly 3.2% seen once; the top ten hold around 8.1%. Sequencing was done on a sample of memory T cells sorted from blood. The receptors shown here come from a man younger than 30 in good health.

In this sample, this clonotype turned up many times. The rearrangement links TRBV7-2 to TRBJ2-5, with D unclear. The CDR3 is 16 residues long. Trimming removed 5 bases from V and 4 bases from J, with 20 bases in between. The germline gives CDR1 SGHTA, CDR2 FQGNSA. CDR3 nucleotide sequence: TGTGCCAGCAGCCCGATACTGGGGTATAGTACAGAGACCCAGTACTTC. Its protein product is CASSPILGYSTETQYF.

This clonotype appeared many times. The CDR3 coding sequence is TGTGCCAGCAGCTTTTATAGCGGGAGAGAGACCCAGTACTTC. It codes for CASSFYSGRETQYF. The rearrangement joins TRBV7-2 to TRBJ2-5; 9 nucleotides line up with TRBD2. The CDR3 consists of 14 residues. V lost 3 bases, J lost 4 bases, and 3 bases stayed unmatched. Germline CDR1 SGHTA, CDR2 FQGNSA.

In its sample, this clonotype was seen many times. The CDR3: CASSLKGSEEQFF. The CDR3 coding sequence is TGTGCCAGCAGTTTAAAGGGCAGCGAGGAGCAGTTCTTC. This rearrangement joins TRBV27 to TRBJ2-1; D unclear. Germline V CDR1 and CDR2: MNHEY, SMNVEV (reference sequence). The CDR3 length is 13 residues. Trimming stripped 2 bases from V and 10 bases from J, with 12 bases between.

This clonotype was seen many times. The chain joins TRBV20-1 to TRBJ2-7; 11 bases line up with TRBD1. V lost 3 bases, J lost 5 bases, and 9 bases stayed unmatched. The germline V gene encodes CDR1 DFQATT and CDR2 SNEGSKA (reference sequence). The CDR3 extends over 15 amino acids. CDR3 loop: CSARKAGQGVHEQYF. The CDR3, as DNA: TGCAGTGCTAGGAAGGCGGGACAGGGGGTCCACGAGCAGTACTTC.

This clonotype was recorded many times. V is TRBV28 and J is TRBJ1-1; no firm D call. Trimming stripped 6 bases from V and 5 bases from J, with 13 bases between. The length of the CDR3 is 13 residues. CDR1 and CDR2 (germline): MDHEN, SYDVKM. The CDR3: CASRAGGWTEAFF. The CDR3 bases are TGTGCCAGCAGGGCGGGAGGGTGGACTGAAGCTTTCTTT.

This clonotype was seen repeatedly, ten times or more. The chain uses TRBV4-2 and TRBJ2-3; 11 bases align to TRBD1. The junction had 10 bases not matched to a gene; V was cut back by 4 bases and J by 4 bases. Germline V gene lookup returns CDR1 LGHNA and CDR2 YNFKEQ. The CDR3 extends over 17 amino acids. In nucleotides, the CDR3 is TGTGCCAGCAGCCCCCGGACAGGGGGCATTCTCGCAGATACGCAGTATTTT. It encodes CASSPRTGGILADTQYF.

This clonotype was seen at least ten times. The CDR3: CASSQSNTEFQPQHF. In DNA, the CDR3 is TGCGCCAGCAGCCAATCGAACACCGAGTTTCAGCCCCAGCATTTT. The chain carries TRBV4-1 and TRBJ1-5; D gene unclear. CDR1 is MGHRA and CDR2 is YSYEKL in the germline V gene. The CDR3 loop spans 15 amino acids. V lost 2 bases and J 6 bases, leaving 14 bases between the germline ends.

This clonotype was seen many times. The V gene is TRBV5-1, the J gene TRBJ2-3; D unclear. V dropped 3 bases and J dropped 2 bases, with 7 bases sitting between them. This CDR3 is built from 13 residues. Germline values: CDR1 SGHRS, CDR2 YFSETQ. The chain's CDR3 is CASSSPTTDTQYF. CDR3 coding DNA: TGCGCCAGCAGCTCGCCTACCACAGATACGCAGTATTTT.

This clonotype came up many times. This chain links TRBV27 with TRBJ1-2; possible D gene TRBD1, 6 bases. CDR1 is MNHEY, CDR2 SMNVEV, per germline (reference sequence). Trimming took off 5 bases at V and 4 bases at J, with 14 bases between the two ends. The CDR3 length is 14 residues. DNA for the CDR3: TGTGCCAGCAGTCCAGGGGACCCTTTCTATGGCTACACCTTC. Protein: CASSPGDPFYGYTF.

Many counts were recorded for this clonotype. The chain carries TRBV29-1 and TRBJ2-3; the match to TRBD2 covers 13 bases. Per germline, CDR1 SQVTM and CDR2 ANQGSEA. V lost 1 base to trimming and J lost 4 bases; unmatched junction nucleotides: 5. This CDR3 is 16 amino acids long. The CDR3 region is CSVEGTSGRAADTQYF. CDR3 bases: TGCAGCGTTGAAGGTACTAGCGGGAGGGCGGCAGATACGCAGTATTTT.

This clonotype was detected ten times or more. CDR3 sequence: CASSRTGGPDTQYF. For the CDR3, the DNA is TGTGCCAGCTCTCGGACAGGAGGCCCCGATACGCAGTATTTT. The chain uses TRBV18 and TRBJ2-3; TRBD1 aligns across 7 bases. V lost 6 bases and J lost 6; bases outside the gene matches: 9. This CDR3 has 14 amino acids. Germline values: CDR1 KGHSH, CDR2 LQKENI. Full variable domain (outside the CDR3, taken from reference TRBV18 and TRBJ2-3): NAGVMQNPRHLVRRRGQEARLRCSPMKGHSHVYWYRQLPEEGLKFMVYLQKENIIDESGMPKERFSAEFPKEGPSILRIQQVVRGDSAAYFCASSRTGGPDTQYFGPGTRLTVL.

This clonotype appeared many times. V and J are TRBV11-2 and TRBJ2-7; 11 bases match TRBD2. Losses at the gene ends were 2 bases for V and 5 bases for J; bases not matched to a gene: 17. The CDR3 totals 19 residues. CDR1 is SGHAT, CDR2 FQNNGV, per germline. DNA for the CDR3: TGTGCCAGCAGCTTATTTCTGGGGGGGCTAGCGGGAGGTCGGGACGAGCAGTACTTC. Translated, it gives CASSLFLGGLAGGRDEQYF.

This clonotype was observed at least ten times. This rearrangement joins TRBV16 to TRBJ1-4; D call uncertain. Looked up from germline, CDR1 is KGHSY and CDR2 is FQNENV. This CDR3 has 15 residues. Trimming removed 6 bases at V and 0 bases at J, with 11 bases between. CDR3: CASRRPGSTNEKLFF. The CDR3 coding sequence is TGTGCCAGCAGACGCCCGGGCTCAACTAATGAAAAACTGTTTTTT.

The sample holds many counts of this clonotype. The V and J genes are TRBV7-8 and TRBJ2-7; 8 bases are a match to TRBD1. Germline CDR1 is SGHVS and CDR2 is FQNEAQ. V lost 1 base to trimming and J lost 4 bases; unmatched junction nucleotides: 6. CDR3 size: 15 residues. The CDR3 here is CASSLGGTGLYEQYF. The CDR3 DNA is TGTGCCAGCAGCTTAGGGGGGACAGGTCTGTACGAGCAGTACTTC.

This clonotype has ten or more counts. The chain is built from TRBV11-2 and TRBJ2-1; 13 bases match TRBD2. The ends lost 2 bases at V and 8 bases at J; junction bases unmatched: 12. Germline loops: CDR1 SGHAT, CDR2 FQNNGV. This CDR3 contains 18 residues. The CDR3 bases are TGTGCCAGCAGCTTACGAGGGACTAGCGGGGTCGTATGGGATGAGCAGTTCTTC. Amino acids: CASSLRGTSGVVWDEQFF.

In its sample, this clonotype was seen many times. J is TRBJ1-2 and V is TRBV20-1; the match to TRBD1 covers 7 bases. In germline, CDR1 is DFQATT, CDR2 SNEGSKA (reference sequence). The CDR3 totals 12 residues. Unmatched junction bases numbered 3, after V lost 6 bases and J lost 2 bases. CDR3 nucleotide sequence: TGCAGTGCGAAGACAGGGAACTATGGCTACACCTTC. This encodes CSAKTGNYGYTF.

This clonotype was seen at least ten times. The rearrangement joins TRBV19 to TRBJ1-1; D gene uncertain. Per germline, CDR1 LNHDA and CDR2 SQIVND (reference sequence). V dropped 3 bases and J dropped 6 bases, with 14 bases sitting between them. There are 14 residues in the CDR3. This CDR3 reads CASSITDGTSEAFF. DNA of the CDR3: TGTGCCAGTAGTATCACGGACGGAACCTCTGAAGCTTTCTTT.

This clonotype was found many times. CDR3 loop: CASSLQGTDTQYF. The CDR3 region has the DNA TGCGCCAGCAGCTTACAGGGGACGGATACGCAGTATTTT. The gene calls are TRBV5-1 and TRBJ2-3; 7 nucleotides agree with TRBD1. V lost 2 bases and J lost 6; bases outside the gene matches: 3. This CDR3 contains 13 residues. Germline V gene lookup returns CDR1 SGHRS and CDR2 YFSETQ.